The present entry profiles one T cell receptor (beta chain) with its context. Its antigen is unidentified. This sample is drawn from a study of STAT5B mutations in CD4+ large granular lymphocyte leukemia. Germline V gives CDR1 ENHRY, CDR2 SYGVKD. The CDR3 sequence is 15 residues long. Trimming removed 10 bases at V and 1 base at J, with 18 bases between. Study-wide results and caveats: CD4-sorted patient repertoires seemed more clonal than healthy CD4+ repertoires. 8/27 top patient clones versus 2/35 control clones were TRBV06-family.

Libraries were prepared by immunoSEQ multiplex PCR; TCRdb keeps only in-frame clonotypes and omits some of them. The sample shows about 26,000 clones, 65% to 80% of them seen only once. The sequence was collected from a human donor in good health. This chain links TRBV10-3 with TRBJ2-3, with D possibly matching TRBD2 (5 bases). Source material: CD4+ T cells from blood buffy coats. In nucleotides, the CDR3 is TGTGCCACCCTAGGCGGGCAAGGAGGCACAGATACGCAGTATTTT. Its translation is CATLGGQGGTDTQYF.